The TCR beta chain under discussion was sequenced for a study of T cells in Graves' hyperthyroidism and ophthalmopathy. As concerns this clonotype: As yet, its antigen is unknown.

There were TCR beta CDR3 regions amplified from RNA transcripts. HTBI primers were used for first-round RT-PCR of the TCR CDR3. A single record per CDR3 protein comes from TCRdb applying MiXCR to the multiplex PCR reads. This sample has about 400,000 distinct CDR3 sequences; 14% to 15% occur once, and the top ten carry approximately 13%. The study's findings and limits: Most clonotypes expanded in the thyroid (above 0.001) were also present in blood.

Germline lookup yields CDR1 MNHEY and CDR2 SMNVEV (reference sequence). With 3 bases removed from V and 5 bases from J, the gap between germline ends came to 11 bases. CDR3 length: 14 residues. Ophthalmopathy patients showed a Clinical Activity Score of at least 3, NOSPECS grade of at least 4 and duration under 3 months. Lactation, pregnancy, other autoimmune disease or uncontrolled infection led to exclusion of patients. PBMCs stemmed from more than 7.5 ml fresh peripheral blood. Sequencing input: blood. The sequence was collected from a man between 18 and 35 years old with Graves' ophthalmopathy. This rearrangement joins TRBV27 to TRBJ2-1; possible D gene TRBD2, 5 bases. DNA of the CDR3: TGTGCCAGCAGTTTCCCTGGACTTAACAATGAGCAGTTCTTC. Translated, it gives CASSFPGLNNEQFF.